One and the same sample provided the 30 T cell receptor beta chains below, sequenced in a study of CD8 T cells in Susac syndrome. The RNA input was roughly 0.5 to 1 ug, and it was reverse transcribed with random hexamers. One entry per CDR3 protein results from TCRdb running MiXCR on the immunoSEQ multiplex PCR reads. Here the sample spans roughly 200,000 distinct CDR3 sequences, approximately 94% being singletons. The source material was CD4+ T cells from PBMCs. Receptors originate from a human donor with Susac syndrome.

The J gene is TRBJ1-2, the V gene TRBV2, with a weak D call TRBD1 (6 bases). Germline V gives CDR1 SNHLY, CDR2 FYNNEI. The V end lost 6 bases, the J end lost 7 bases, and 12 bases lay between the germline ends. The CDR3 spans 12 residues. The CDR3 DNA reads TGTGCCAGCAGGGGGCCAGGGGCTGGCTACACCTTC. Residues: CASRGPGAGYTF. The variable domain in full, with the rest retrieved from reference TRBV2 and TRBJ1-2, is EPEVTQTPSHQVTQMGQEVILRCVPISNHLYFYWYRQILGQKVEFLVSFYNNEISEKSEIFDDQFSVERPDGSNFTLKIRSTKLEDSAMYFCASRGPGAGYTFGSGTRLTVV.

The J gene is TRBJ2-7, the V gene TRBV7-3; TRBD2 is a possible D gene (5 bases). Germline loops: CDR1 SGHTA, CDR2 FQGTGA. This CDR3 region has 13 residues. Deletions cut 5 bases from V and 3 bases from J, with 11 bases between. This CDR3 reads CASSASGIYEQYF. As DNA, the CDR3 is TGTGCCAGCAGCGCCTCCGGGATCTACGAGCAGTACTTC.

This sequence joins TRBV5-4 and TRBJ1-1, with TRBD1 matching 9 bases. Trimming at V came to 5 bases and at J to 2 bases, leaving 10 bases not matched to a gene. Germline loops: CDR1 SGHNT, CDR2 YYREEE (reference sequence). The CDR3 covers 16 residues. CDR3 bases: TGTGCCAGCAGGACAGGAGGGACAGGGTACAACACTGAAGCTTTCTTT. Amino acids: CASRTGGTGYNTEAFF.

This chain joins TRBV14 and TRBJ2-3; tentatively, D is TRBD1 (5 bases). V gave up 4 bases and J gave up 7 bases, with 15 bases separating them. There are 14 residues in the CDR3. Per germline, CDR1 SGHDN and CDR2 FVKESK. The DNA of the CDR3 is TGTGCCAGCAGCCCCTTGGACAAGTCCAATACGCAGTATTTT. This sequence encodes CASSPLDKSNTQYF. The full variable domain, completed using reference TRBV14 and TRBJ2-3, is EAGVTQFPSHSVIEKGQTVTLRCDPISGHDNLYWYRRVMGKEIKFLLHFVKESKQDESGMPNNRFLAERTGGTYSTLKVQPAELEDSGVYFCASSPLDKSNTQYFGPGTRLTVL.

The sample holds one count of this clonotype. The chain has TRBV6-5 and TRBJ2-1; 8 positions agree with TRBD1. CDR3 length: 14 amino acids. With V trimmed by 5 bases and J by 3 bases, 3 bases remained unmatched. Germline CDR1 and CDR2: MNHEY and SVGAGI. CDR3 nucleotides: TGTGCCAGCAGTACGGGACAGGACTACAATGAGCAGTTCTTC. Residues: CASSTGQDYNEQFF.

V gene TRBV5-4 combines with J gene TRBJ2-3, with 9 bases identical to TRBD1. The V gene end was trimmed by 4 bases and the J gene end by 3 bases; junction bases not matched to a gene: 9. Germline V CDR1 and CDR2: SGHNT, YYREEE (reference sequence). The CDR3 has 16 residues. The DNA of the CDR3 is TGTGCCAGCAGCCATGGGACAGGGCGAGGAACAGATACGCAGTATTTT. Protein sequence: CASSHGTGRGTDTQYF.

This chain links TRBV3-1 with TRBJ2-6, with D possibly matching TRBD1 (6 bases). CDR3 length: 18 residues. Germline V gives CDR1 LGHDT, CDR2 YNNKEL (reference sequence). The germline V and J ends were trimmed by 1 base and 0 bases, with 13 bases remaining between them. The CDR3 sequence is CASSQGRTASSGANVLTF. The DNA of the CDR3 is TGTGCCAGCAGCCAAGGGAGGACAGCTAGCTCTGGGGCCAACGTCCTGACTTTC.

The genes are TRBV5-4 and TRBJ1-2; no clear D gene. This CDR3 comprises 15 residues. Germline CDR1 SGHNT, CDR2 YYREEE (reference sequence). Trimming shortened V by 1 base and J by 4 bases, and 14 bases separated the two germline ends. The CDR3: CASSLRAPVGYGYTF. The CDR3 region has the DNA TGTGCCAGCAGCTTGAGGGCTCCGGTCGGCTATGGCTACACCTTC. Drawing the rest from reference TRBV5-4 and TRBJ1-2, the complete variable domain is ETGVTQSPTHLIKTRGQQVTLRCSSQSGHNTVSWYQQALGQGPQFIFQYYREEENGRGNFPPRFSGLQFPNYSSELNVNALELDDSALYLCASSLRAPVGYGYTFGSGTRLTVV.

The J gene is TRBJ2-7, the V gene TRBV9; D ambiguous. The length of the CDR3 is 15 residues. The germline V gene encodes CDR1 SGDLS and CDR2 YYNGEE. The V end was cut by 4 bases, the J end by 1 base, with 15 bases between. The CDR3 spells CASSRRVDGSYEQYF. CDR3 sequence (DNA): TGTGCCAGCAGCCGTCGGGTAGACGGATCCTACGAGCAGTACTTC.

This chain links TRBV18 with TRBJ1-6, with no clear D. The germline V gene has CDR1 KGHSH and CDR2 LQKENI. The length of the CDR3 is 15 residues. V was pared by 0 bases and J by 7 bases, with 10 bases between. The CDR3, as DNA: TGTGCCAGCTCACCACCATCACGGCCAAATTCACCCCTCCACTTT. This gives the protein CASSPPSRPNSPLHF. Filled out from reference TRBV18 and TRBJ1-6, the complete variable domain reads NAGVMQNPRHLVRRRGQEARLRCSPMKGHSHVYWYRQLPEEGLKFMVYLQKENIIDESGMPKERFSAEFPKEGPSILRIQQVVRGDSAAYFCASSPPSRPNSPLHFGNGTRLTVT.

This clonotype was seen just once. The chain combines TRBV18 with TRBJ2-4; D is possibly TRBD2 (5 bases). The V gene lost 6 bases and the J gene lost 0 bases, with 15 bases spanning the gap. CDR1 is KGHSH, CDR2 LQKENI, per germline. The CDR3 length is 16 residues. The CDR3 protein is CASSILEDVAKNIQYF. The CDR3 nucleotides read TGTGCCAGCTCTATACTAGAGGATGTAGCCAAAAACATTCAGTACTTC.

Concerning this clonotype: At one boundary the junction diverges from the germline segment, which might be a read error. This chain joins TRBV7-7 and TRBJ2-3; no clear D gene. CDR1 SSHAT and CDR2 FNYEAQ come from the germline V gene (reference sequence). This CDR3 has 13 residues. CDR3 DNA sequence: TGTGCTAGCAGCTTAGATGTAACTCAACCGCAGTATTTT. Translated, it gives CASSLDVTQPQYF. Using reference TRBV7-7 and TRBJ2-3 for the parts outside the CDR3, the full variable domain is GAGVSQSPRYKVTKRGQDVTLRCDPISSHATLYWYQQALGQGPEFLTYFNYEAQPDKSGLPSDRFSAERPEGSISTLTIQRTEQRDSAMYRCASSLDVTQPQYFGPGTRLTVL.

This rearrangement joins TRBV6-5 to TRBJ2-5; 10 nucleotides match TRBD2. The trim removed 6 bases at V and 2 bases at J, leaving 6 bases unmatched. This CDR3 has 15 amino acids. Germline CDR1 and CDR2: MNHEY and SVGAGI. CDR3 DNA: TGTGCCAGCAGATTAGCGGGGGGAAGACAAGAGACCCAGTACTTC. Amino acid sequence: CASRLAGGRQETQYF.

The V and J genes are TRBV5-1 and TRBJ2-1; 9 bases fit TRBD2. The germline gives CDR1 SGHRS, CDR2 YFSETQ. The CDR3 covers 16 residues. V was pared by 0 bases and J by 6 bases, with 7 bases of the junction left unmatched. The DNA of the CDR3 is TGCGCCAGCAGCTTGGCGGGGTTGCGGGGGGGCAATGAGCAGTTCTTC. This sequence encodes CASSLAGLRGGNEQFF.

The chain has TRBV20-1 and TRBJ2-7; TRBD1 matches at 9 bases. CDR3 length equals 13 residues. The germline CDR1 and CDR2 sequences are DFQATT and SNEGSKA (reference sequence). Trimming took 6 bases from V and 3 from J; bases not matched to a gene: 6. CDR3 in DNA: TGCAGTGCGCGAGGGACAGGGATCTACGAGCAGTACTTC. Translation gives CSARGTGIYEQYF.

The chain couples TRBV7-8 to TRBJ2-7; perhaps TRBD2 as D (7 bases). Between the trimmed V and J ends, which lost 0 bases and 4 bases, there was a span of 13 bases. Germline V lookup: CDR1 SGHVS, CDR2 FQNEAQ. The CDR3 consists of 15 residues. CDR3: CASSLAGRGEYEQYF. DNA for the CDR3: TGTGCCAGCAGCTTAGCGGGGAGGGGGGAATACGAGCAGTACTTC.

The V gene is TRBV11-2, the J gene TRBJ1-6, with 7 bases aligning to TRBD1. Germline V lookup: CDR1 SGHAT, CDR2 FQNNGV. V shed 3 bases and J 7 bases; nucleotides not matched to a gene: 3. This CDR3 has 14 amino acids. CDR3 region: CASSFTGDNSPLHF. The CDR3 region has the DNA TGTGCCAGCAGCTTTACAGGGGACAATTCACCCCTCCACTTT.

The chain couples TRBV11-1 to TRBJ1-2; D is unclear. This CDR3 is built from 14 residues. CDR1 is SGHAT and CDR2 is FQDESV in the germline V gene (reference sequence). Between the trimmed V and J ends, which lost 5 bases and 4 bases, there was a span of 14 bases. DNA of the CDR3: TGTGCCAGCAGCCACTCCACGGGAACCTATGGCTACACCTTC. The encoded protein is CASSHSTGTYGYTF.

This sequence joins TRBV9 and TRBJ1-6; D is perhaps TRBD1 (5 bases). Trimming took 4 bases from V and 10 from J, leaving 18 bases between them. Looked up from germline, CDR1 is SGDLS and CDR2 is YYNGEE. CDR3 size: 15 residues. CDR3 sequence (DNA): TGTGCCAGCAGCCCCGACCTCGGGGCTAACTCACCCCTCCACTTT. Translation gives CASSPDLGANSPLHF.

The chain is built from TRBV29-1 and TRBJ2-2; TRBD1 or TRBD2 may be the D gene (6 bases each). CDR3 length equals 12 residues. The germline V gene has CDR1 SQVTM and CDR2 ANQGSEA. CDR3 DNA sequence: TGCGGGGGGTGGACAGTTTCCGGGGAGCTGTTTTTT. Translated, it gives CGGWTVSGELFF.

The CDR3 is CSVAGQGPSYNEQFF. Written as DNA, the CDR3 is TGCAGCGTGGCCGGACAGGGGCCCTCCTACAATGAGCAGTTCTTC. V and J are TRBV29-1 and TRBJ2-1, with TRBD1 matching over 9 bases. From germline, CDR1 is SQVTM and CDR2 ANQGSEA. CDR3 length equals 15 residues. V was clipped by 6 bases and J by 0 bases; unmatched bases: 6.

The V and J genes are TRBV2 and TRBJ2-7; TRBD2 aligns across 7 bases. CDR1 and CDR2 from the germline V gene are SNHLY and FYNNEI. This CDR3 contains 13 residues. V shed 7 bases, J shed 4 bases, and the junction held 7 bases outside the gene matches. CDR3 in DNA: TGTGCCAGCACCCCTAGCGGAGGTTACGAGCAGTACTTC. This translates into CASTPSGGYEQYF.

The chain links TRBV7-9 to TRBJ2-7; D possibly uses TRBD1 or TRBD2 (6 bases each). The V gene's germline CDR1 is SEHNR and CDR2 FQNEAQ (reference sequence). Trimming cost V 3 bases and J 6 bases, with 15 bases left between them. CDR3 length equals 14 residues. CDR3 loop: CASSFGGGVLEQYF. CDR3 sequence (DNA): TGTGCCAGCAGCTTCGGGGGCGGAGTACTCGAGCAGTACTTC.

This clonotype has a handful of counts. V and J are TRBV6-4 and TRBJ2-1, with 8 nucleotides matching TRBD2. CDR3 length equals 13 residues. Germline trimming cut 5 bases from V and 7 bases from J; bases unmatched to any gene: 4. Germline lookup yields CDR1 MRHNA and CDR2 SNTAGT. DNA of the CDR3: TGTGCCAGCAGTCTCCGGGAGGGAAATGAGCAGTTCTTC. It codes for CASSLREGNEQFF.

This chain's CDR3 is CASSLGPGTNSPLHF. For the CDR3, the DNA is TGCGCCAGCAGCCTAGGTCCGGGGACCAATTCACCCCTCCACTTT. V usage is TRBV4-3 and J usage is TRBJ1-6; possibly TRBD1 for D (5 bases). Trimming pared 4 bases from V and 7 bases from J, leaving 14 bases between. The germline V gene encodes CDR1 LGHNA and CDR2 YSLEER. The CDR3 is 15 amino acids.

This clonotype was observed a handful of times. This rearrangement joins TRBV6-1 to TRBJ2-7; 10 nucleotides line up with TRBD1. V trimming: 4 bases; J trimming: 3 bases; junction bases outside the gene matches: 6. There are 15 residues in the CDR3. Per germline, CDR1 MNHNS and CDR2 SASEGT. CDR3 amino acids: CASSGGQGVYYEQYF. The CDR3 nucleotides are TGTGCCAGCAGTGGCGGACAGGGGGTATACTACGAGCAGTACTTC.

In DNA, the CDR3 is TGCGCCAGCAGCGTTATACAGGGGAAGAACACTGAAGCTTTCTTT. Translated: CASSVIQGKNTEAFF. The chain combines TRBV5-1 with TRBJ1-1; 7 bases align to TRBD1. J gave up 1 base and V 4 bases, and 7 bases lay outside the gene matches. The CDR3 runs 15 residues. Germline V gives CDR1 SGHRS, CDR2 YFSETQ.

This sequence joins TRBV7-3 and TRBJ2-1; D perhaps matches TRBD2 (5 bases). Trimming took 4 bases from V and 7 from J, leaving 8 bases between them. The CDR3 contains 12 residues. CDR1 and CDR2 from the germline V gene are SGHTA and FQGTGA. CDR3 amino acids: CASSSGLNEQFF. Written as DNA, the CDR3 is TGTGCCAGCAGCTCCGGACTGAATGAGCAGTTCTTC.

This chain uses TRBV12-3 or TRBV12-4 with TRBJ2-3; 10 bases map to TRBD2. Trimming removed 4 bases from V and 1 base from J; junction bases left unmatched: 2. The CDR3 is 15 residues long. The CDR3 nucleotides are TGTGCCAGCAGTTCTAGCGGGGGAGGCACAGATACGCAGTATTTT. This encodes CASSSSGGGTDTQYF.

This sequence joins TRBV6-5 and TRBJ1-1; D is ambiguous. The CDR3 loop spans 12 amino acids. Trimming took off 5 bases at V and 6 bases at J, with 10 bases between the two ends. Germline V gene lookup returns CDR1 MNHEY and CDR2 SVGAGI. CDR3 in amino acids: CASSRPQAEAFF. CDR3 sequence (DNA): TGTGCCAGCAGTCGACCCCAGGCTGAAGCTTTCTTT.